This T cell receptor (beta chain) is from a study of blood T cell repertoires in COVID-19. Study summary: Acute and convalescent COVID-19 specimens originated in the United States, Italy and Spain.

Profiling relied on immunoSEQ multiplex PCR, and the TCRdb table lists in-frame clones only, not all of them. In the table there are tens of thousands of clones, approximately 88% of which are singletons. The germline V and J ends were trimmed by 0 bases and 3 bases, with 6 bases remaining between them. CDR3 size: 13 residues. Germline loops: CDR1 SGHRS, CDR2 YFSETQ. The chain has TRBV5-1 and TRBJ2-5; D is uncertain. The source of this sequence is a man aged 45-65 years with active COVID-19. The sequenced sample was peripheral blood. This chain's CDR3 is CASSLVPEETQYF. The CDR3 DNA follows: TGCGCCAGCAGCTTGGTCCCCGAAGAGACCCAGTACTTC.